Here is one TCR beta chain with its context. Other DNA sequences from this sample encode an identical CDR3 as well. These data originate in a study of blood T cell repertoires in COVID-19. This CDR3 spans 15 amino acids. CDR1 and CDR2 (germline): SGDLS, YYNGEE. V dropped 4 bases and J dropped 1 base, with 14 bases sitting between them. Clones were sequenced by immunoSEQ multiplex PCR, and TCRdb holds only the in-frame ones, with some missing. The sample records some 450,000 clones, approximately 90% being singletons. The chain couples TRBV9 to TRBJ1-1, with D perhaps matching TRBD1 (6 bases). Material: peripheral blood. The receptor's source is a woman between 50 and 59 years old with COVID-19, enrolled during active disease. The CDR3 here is CASSPRRGGNTEAFF. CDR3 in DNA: TGTGCCAGCAGCCCCCGGAGGGGGGGGAACACTGAAGCTTTCTTT.